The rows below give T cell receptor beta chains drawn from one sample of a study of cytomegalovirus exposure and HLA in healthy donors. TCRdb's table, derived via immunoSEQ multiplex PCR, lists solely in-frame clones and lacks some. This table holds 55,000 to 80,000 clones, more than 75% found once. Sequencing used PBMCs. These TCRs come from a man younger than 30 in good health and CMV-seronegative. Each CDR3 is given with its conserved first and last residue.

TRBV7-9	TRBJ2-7	CASSPRTGTRAYEQYF
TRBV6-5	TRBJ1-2	CASSGRTGGSYGYTF
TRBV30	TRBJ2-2	CAWRQRDRNTGELFF
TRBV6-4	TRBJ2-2	CASSDSGGDTGELFF
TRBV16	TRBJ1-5	CASSQSPGGQPQHF
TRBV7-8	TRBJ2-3	CASSLGLQGGTQYF
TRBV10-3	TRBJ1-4	CAISEDRGLNTNEKLFF
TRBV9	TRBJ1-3	CASSVMGQGLGNTIYF
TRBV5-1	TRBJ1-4	CASSPNRGGNEKLFF
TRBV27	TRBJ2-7	CASSPTGFSYEQYF
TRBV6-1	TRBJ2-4	CASSAVASGGKNIQYF
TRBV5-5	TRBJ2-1	CASSLDPSGAHNEQFF
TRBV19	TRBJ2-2	CASTMEVSTGELFF
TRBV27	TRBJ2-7	CASSLSLALNYEQYF
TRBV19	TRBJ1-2	CASSIVGQVEFYGYTF
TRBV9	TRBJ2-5	CASSVGVASAGETQYF
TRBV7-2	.	CASSPDRNYEQYF
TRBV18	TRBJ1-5	CASSSSLDQPQHF
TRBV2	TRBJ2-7	CASSGGVGRESGEQYF
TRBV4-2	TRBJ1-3	CASSQDMEVTGNTIYF
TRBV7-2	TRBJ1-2	CASSFGEGGYYGYTF
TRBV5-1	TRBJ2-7	CASSSRTDSYEQYF
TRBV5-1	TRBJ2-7	CASSLTQGVGEQYF
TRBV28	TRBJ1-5	CASTRDSNQPQHF
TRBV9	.	CASSVATGHPSYEQYF
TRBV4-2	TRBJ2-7	CASSPGQSGYEQYF
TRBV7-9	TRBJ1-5	CASSSQGSNQPQHF
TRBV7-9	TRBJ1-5	CASSPGQGWNQPQHF